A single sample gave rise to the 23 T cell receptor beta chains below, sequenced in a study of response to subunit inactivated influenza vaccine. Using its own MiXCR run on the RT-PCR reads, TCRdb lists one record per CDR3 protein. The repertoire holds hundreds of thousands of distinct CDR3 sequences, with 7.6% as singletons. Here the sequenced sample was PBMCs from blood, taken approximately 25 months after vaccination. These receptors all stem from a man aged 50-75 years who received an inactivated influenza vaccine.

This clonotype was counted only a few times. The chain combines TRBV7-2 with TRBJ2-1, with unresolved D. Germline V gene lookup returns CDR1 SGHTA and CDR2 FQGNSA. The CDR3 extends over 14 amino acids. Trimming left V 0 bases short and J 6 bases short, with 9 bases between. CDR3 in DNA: TGTGCCAGCAGCTTAGCGGCTAATTCCAATGAGCAGTTCTTC. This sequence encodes CASSLAANSNEQFF.

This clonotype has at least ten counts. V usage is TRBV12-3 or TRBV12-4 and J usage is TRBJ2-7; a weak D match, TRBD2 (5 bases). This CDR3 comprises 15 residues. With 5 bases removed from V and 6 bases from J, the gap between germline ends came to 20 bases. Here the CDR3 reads CASSGGSEAFREQYF. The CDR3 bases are TGTGCCAGCAGTGGAGGATCCGAAGCTTTTCGCGAGCAGTACTTC.

CDR3 bases: TGTGCCAGCAGCCAAGGGGCAGGGCAAGGAAACACCATATATTTT. Its protein product is CASSQGAGQGNTIYF. The rearrangement uses TRBV3-1 and TRBJ1-3; D possibly corresponds to TRBD1 (5 bases). From germline, CDR1 is LGHDT and CDR2 YNNKEL (reference sequence). The CDR3 has 15 residues. Trimming removed 1 base from V and 4 bases from J, with 11 bases in between.

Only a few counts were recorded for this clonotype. CDR3 protein: CASSFSSEAGLNNEQFF. The CDR3 DNA reads as TGTGCCAGCAGTTTTTCATCAGAAGCGGGCTTGAACAATGAGCAGTTCTTC. The V call is TRBV6-2 or TRBV6-3, the J call TRBJ2-1; tentative D call: TRBD2 (6 bases). V lost 4 bases, J lost 5 bases, and 21 bases lay in between. This CDR3 has 17 residues. Looked up from germline, CDR1 is MNHEY and CDR2 is SVGEGT.

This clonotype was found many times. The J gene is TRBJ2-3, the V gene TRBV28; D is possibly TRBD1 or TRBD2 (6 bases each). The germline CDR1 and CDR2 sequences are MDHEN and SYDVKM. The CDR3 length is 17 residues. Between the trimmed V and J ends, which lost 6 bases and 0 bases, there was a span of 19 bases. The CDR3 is CASSPQVGGRSTDTQYF. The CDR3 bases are TGTGCCAGCAGCCCACAAGTTGGGGGGCGGAGCACAGATACGCAGTATTTT.

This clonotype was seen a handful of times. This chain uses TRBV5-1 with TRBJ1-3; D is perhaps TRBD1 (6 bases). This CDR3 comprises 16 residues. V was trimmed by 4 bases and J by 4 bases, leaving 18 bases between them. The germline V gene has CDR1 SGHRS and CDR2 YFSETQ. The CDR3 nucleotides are TGCGCCAGCAGCCCCAATACAGGGTTTTTCGGAAACACCATATATTTT. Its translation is CASSPNTGFFGNTIYF.

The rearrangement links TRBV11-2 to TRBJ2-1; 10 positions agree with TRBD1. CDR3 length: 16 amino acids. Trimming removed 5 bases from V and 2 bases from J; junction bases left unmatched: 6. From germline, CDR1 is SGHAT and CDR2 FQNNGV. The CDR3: CASSPHGTGAYNEQFF. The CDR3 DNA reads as TGTGCCAGCAGCCCCCACGGGACAGGGGCCTACAATGAGCAGTTCTTC.

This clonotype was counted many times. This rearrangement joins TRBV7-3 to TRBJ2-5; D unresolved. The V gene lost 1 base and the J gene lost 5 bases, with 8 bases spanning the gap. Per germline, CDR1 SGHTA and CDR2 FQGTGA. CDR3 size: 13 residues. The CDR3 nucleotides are TGTGCCAGCAGCTTAATTAGGGCGGAGACCCAGTACTTC. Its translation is CASSLIRAETQYF.

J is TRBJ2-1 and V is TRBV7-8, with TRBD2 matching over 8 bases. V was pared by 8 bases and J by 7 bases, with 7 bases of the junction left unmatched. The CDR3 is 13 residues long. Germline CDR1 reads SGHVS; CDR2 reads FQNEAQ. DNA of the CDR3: TGTGCCAGCGAGCGGGGGCGAGGTAATGAGCAGTTCTTC. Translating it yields CASERGRGNEQFF.

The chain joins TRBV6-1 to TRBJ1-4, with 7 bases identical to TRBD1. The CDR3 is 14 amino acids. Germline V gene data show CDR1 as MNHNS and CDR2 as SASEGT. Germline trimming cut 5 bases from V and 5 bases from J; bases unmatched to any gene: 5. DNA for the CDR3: TGTGCCAGCAGTCTCCGGGACAGAAATGAAAAACTGTTTTTT. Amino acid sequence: CASSLRDRNEKLFF.

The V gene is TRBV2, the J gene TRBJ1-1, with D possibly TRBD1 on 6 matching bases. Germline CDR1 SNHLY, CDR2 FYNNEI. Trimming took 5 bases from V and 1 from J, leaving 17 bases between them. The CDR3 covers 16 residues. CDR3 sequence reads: CASSSPLTGQNTEAFF. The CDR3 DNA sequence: TGTGCCAGCAGTTCTCCCCTGACAGGCCAGAACACTGAAGCTTTCTTT. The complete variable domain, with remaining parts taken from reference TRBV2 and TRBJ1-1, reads EPEVTQTPSHQVTQMGQEVILRCVPISNHLYFYWYRQILGQKVEFLVSFYNNEISEKSEIFDDQFSVERPDGSNFTLKIRSTKLEDSAMYFCASSSPLTGQNTEAFFGQGTRLTVV.

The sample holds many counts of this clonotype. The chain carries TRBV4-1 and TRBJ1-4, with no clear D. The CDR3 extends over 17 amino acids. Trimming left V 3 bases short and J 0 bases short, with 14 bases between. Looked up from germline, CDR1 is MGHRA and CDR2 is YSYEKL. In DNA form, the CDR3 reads TGCGCCAGCAGCCAGGCGCGTCCCGCGCCAACTAATGAAAAACTGTTTTTT. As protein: CASSQARPAPTNEKLFF.

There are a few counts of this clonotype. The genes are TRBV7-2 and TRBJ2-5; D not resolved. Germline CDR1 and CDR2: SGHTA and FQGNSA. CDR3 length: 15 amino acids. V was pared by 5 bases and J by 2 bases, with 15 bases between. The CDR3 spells CASSPGRAAQETQYF. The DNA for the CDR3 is TGTGCCAGCAGCCCCGGTAGGGCAGCTCAAGAGACCCAGTACTTC.

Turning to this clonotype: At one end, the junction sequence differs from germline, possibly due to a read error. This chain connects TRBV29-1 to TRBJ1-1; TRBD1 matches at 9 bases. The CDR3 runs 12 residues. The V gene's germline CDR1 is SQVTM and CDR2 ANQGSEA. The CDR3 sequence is CSAGQGRTEAFF. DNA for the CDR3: TGCAGCGCTGGACAGGGGAGGACTGAAGCCTTCTTT.

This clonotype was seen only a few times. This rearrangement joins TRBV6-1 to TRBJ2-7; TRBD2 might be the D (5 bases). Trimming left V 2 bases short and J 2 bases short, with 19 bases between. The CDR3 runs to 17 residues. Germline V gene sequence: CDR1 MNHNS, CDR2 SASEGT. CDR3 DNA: TGTGCCAGCAGTGAACATAGTGGGGTCAGCGGAGCCTACGAGCAGTACTTC. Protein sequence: CASSEHSGVSGAYEQYF.

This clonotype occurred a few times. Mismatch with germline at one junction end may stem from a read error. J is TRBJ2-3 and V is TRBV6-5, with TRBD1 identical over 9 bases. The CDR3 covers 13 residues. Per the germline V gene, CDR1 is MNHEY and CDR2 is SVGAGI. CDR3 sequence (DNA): TGTGCCAGCAGTTACCCAGTCCCGGGACAGGGTCATTTT. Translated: CASSYPVPGQGHF.

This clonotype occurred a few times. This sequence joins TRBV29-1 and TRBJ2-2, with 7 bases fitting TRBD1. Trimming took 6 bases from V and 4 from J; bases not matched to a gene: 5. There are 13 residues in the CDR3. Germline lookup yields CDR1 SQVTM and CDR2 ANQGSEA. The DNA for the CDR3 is TGCAGCGTGGGACAGTCGGGCACCGGGGAGCTGTTTTTT. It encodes CSVGQSGTGELFF.

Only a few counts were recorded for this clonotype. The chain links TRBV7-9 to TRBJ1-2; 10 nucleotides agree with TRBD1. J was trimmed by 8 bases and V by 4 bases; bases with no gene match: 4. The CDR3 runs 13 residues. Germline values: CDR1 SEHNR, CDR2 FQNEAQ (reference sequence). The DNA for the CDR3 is TGTGCCAGCAGCTGGGACAGGGGAGGCGGCTACACCTTC. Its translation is CASSWDRGGGYTF.

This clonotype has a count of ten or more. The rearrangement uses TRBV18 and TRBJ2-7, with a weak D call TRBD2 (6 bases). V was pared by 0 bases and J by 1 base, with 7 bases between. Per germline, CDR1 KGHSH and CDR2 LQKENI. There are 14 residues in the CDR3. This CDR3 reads CASSPPGGSYEQYF. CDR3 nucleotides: TGTGCCAGCTCACCACCTGGAGGGTCCTACGAGCAGTACTTC.

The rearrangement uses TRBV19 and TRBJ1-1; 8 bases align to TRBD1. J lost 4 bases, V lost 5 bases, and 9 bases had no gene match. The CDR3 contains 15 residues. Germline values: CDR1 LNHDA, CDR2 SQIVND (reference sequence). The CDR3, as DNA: TGTGCCAGTAGTTTCCGGACAGGGCTCACCACTGAAGCTTTCTTT. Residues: CASSFRTGLTTEAFF.

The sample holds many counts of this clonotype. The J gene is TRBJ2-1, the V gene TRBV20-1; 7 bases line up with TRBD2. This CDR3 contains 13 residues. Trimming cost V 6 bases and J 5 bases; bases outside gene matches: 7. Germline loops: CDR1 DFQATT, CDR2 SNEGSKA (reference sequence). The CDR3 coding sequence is TGCAGTGCCGGGGGGAGCGCCAACAATGAGCAGTTCTTC. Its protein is CSAGGSANNEQFF.

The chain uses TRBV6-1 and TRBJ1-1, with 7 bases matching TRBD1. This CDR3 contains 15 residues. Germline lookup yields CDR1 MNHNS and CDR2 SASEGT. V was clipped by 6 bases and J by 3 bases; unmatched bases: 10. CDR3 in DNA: TGTGCCAGCAGATTTGGAGGGGGCGCCGACACTGAAGCTTTCTTT. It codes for CASRFGGGADTEAFF.

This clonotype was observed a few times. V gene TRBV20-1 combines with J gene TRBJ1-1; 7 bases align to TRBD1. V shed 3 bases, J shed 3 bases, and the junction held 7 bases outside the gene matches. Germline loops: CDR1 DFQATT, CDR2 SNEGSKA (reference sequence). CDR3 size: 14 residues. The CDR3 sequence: CSASYRGWDTEAFF. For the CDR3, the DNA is TGCAGTGCTAGTTACAGGGGTTGGGACACTGAAGCTTTCTTT.